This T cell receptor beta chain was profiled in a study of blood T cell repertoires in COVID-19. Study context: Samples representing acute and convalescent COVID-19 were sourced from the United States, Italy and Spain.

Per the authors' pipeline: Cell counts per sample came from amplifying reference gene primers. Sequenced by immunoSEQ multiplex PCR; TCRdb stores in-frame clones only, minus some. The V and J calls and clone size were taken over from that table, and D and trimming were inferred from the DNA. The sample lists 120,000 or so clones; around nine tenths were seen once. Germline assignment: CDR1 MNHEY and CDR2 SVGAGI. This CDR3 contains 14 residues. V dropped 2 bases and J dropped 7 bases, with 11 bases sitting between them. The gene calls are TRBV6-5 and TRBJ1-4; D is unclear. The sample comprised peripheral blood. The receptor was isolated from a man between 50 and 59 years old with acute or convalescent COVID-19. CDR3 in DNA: TGTGCCAGCAGTTACAGAGGGCGGAGTGAAAAACTGTTTTTT. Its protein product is CASSYRGRSEKLFF.